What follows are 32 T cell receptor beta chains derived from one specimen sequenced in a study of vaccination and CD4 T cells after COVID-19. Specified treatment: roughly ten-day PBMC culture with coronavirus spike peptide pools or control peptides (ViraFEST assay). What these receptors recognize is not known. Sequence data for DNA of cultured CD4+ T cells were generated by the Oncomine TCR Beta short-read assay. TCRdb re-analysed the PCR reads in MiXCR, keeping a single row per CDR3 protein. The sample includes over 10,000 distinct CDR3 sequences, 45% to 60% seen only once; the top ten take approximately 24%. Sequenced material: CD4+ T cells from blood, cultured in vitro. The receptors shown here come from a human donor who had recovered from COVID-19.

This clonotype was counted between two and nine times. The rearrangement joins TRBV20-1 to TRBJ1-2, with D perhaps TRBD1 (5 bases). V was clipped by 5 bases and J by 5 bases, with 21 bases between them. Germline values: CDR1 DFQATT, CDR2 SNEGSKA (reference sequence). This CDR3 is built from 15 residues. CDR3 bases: TGCAGTGCTTTCCGGACCGGGACGGAATCGTATGGCTACACCTTC. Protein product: CSAFRTGTESYGYTF.

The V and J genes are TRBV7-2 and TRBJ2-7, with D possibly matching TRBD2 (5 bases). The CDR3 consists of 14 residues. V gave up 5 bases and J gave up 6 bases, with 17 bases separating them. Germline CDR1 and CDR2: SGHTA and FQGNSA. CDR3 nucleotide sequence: TGTGCCAGCAGCACCACTGGAAGCAGCGGCGAGCAGTACTTC. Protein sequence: CASSTTGSSGEQYF.

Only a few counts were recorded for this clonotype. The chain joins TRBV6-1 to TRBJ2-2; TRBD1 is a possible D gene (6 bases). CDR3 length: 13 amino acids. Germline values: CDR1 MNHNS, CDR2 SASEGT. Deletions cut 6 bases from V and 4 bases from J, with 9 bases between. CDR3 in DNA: TGTGCCAGCAGAATGGACAGCACCGGGGAGCTGTTTTTT. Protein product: CASRMDSTGELFF.

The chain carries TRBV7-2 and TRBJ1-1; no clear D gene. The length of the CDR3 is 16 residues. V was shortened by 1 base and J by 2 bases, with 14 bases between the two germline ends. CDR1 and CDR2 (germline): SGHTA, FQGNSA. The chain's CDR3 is CASSLGGRRVNTEAFF. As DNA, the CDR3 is TGTGCCAGCAGCTTAGGCGGACGCCGGGTCAACACTGAAGCTTTCTTT.

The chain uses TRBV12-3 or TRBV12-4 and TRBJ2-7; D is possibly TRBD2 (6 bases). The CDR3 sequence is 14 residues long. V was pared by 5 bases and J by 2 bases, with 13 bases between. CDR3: CASSREGGPYEQYF. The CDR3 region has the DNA TGTGCCAGCAGTCGAGAGGGAGGCCCCTACGAGCAGTACTTC.

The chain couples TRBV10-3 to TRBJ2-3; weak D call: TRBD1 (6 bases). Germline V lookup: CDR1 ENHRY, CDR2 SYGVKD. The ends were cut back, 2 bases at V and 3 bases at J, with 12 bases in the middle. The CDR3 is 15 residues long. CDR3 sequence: CAISEEGVATDTQYF. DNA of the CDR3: TGTGCCATCAGTGAGGAGGGGGTGGCAACAGATACGCAGTATTTT.

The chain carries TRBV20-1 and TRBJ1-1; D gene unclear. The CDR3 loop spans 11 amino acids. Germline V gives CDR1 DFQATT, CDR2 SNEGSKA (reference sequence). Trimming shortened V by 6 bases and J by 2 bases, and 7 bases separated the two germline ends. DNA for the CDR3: TGCAGTGCGCAGCCCAACACTGAAGCTTTCTTT. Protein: CSAQPNTEAFF.

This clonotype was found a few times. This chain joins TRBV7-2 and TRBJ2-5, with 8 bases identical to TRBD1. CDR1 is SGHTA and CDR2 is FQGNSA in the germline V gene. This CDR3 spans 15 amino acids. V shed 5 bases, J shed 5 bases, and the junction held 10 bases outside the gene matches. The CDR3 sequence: CASSPRQGIRETQYF. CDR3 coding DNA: TGTGCCAGCAGCCCCCGACAGGGGATCAGGGAGACCCAGTACTTC.

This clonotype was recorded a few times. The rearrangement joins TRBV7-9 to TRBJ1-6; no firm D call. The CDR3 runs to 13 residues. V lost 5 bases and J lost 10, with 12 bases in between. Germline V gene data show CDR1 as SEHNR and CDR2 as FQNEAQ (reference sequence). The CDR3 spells CASSASEGSPLHF. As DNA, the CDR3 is TGTGCCAGCAGCGCGTCTGAAGGATCACCCCTCCACTTT.

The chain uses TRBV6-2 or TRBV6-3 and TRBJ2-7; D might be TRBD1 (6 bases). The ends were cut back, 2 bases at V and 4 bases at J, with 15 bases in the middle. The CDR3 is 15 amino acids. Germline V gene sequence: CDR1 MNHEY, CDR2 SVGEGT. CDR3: CASSYGAGDIYEQYF. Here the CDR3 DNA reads TGTGCCAGCAGTTACGGTGCAGGGGATATTTACGAGCAGTACTTC.

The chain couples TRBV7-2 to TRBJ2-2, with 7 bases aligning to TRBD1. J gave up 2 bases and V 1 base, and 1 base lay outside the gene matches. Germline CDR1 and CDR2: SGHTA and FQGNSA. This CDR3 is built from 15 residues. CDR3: CASSLGQGNTGELFF. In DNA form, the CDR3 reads TGTGCCAGCAGCTTAGGACAGGGTAACACCGGGGAGCTGTTTTTT.

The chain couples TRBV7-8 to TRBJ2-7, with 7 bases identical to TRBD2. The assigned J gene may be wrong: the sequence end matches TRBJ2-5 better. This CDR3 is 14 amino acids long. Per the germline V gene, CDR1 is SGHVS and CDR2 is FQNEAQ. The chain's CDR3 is CASSFPSGEETQYF. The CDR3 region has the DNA TGTGCCAGCAGCTTTCCCAGCGGGGAAGAGACCCAGTACTTC.

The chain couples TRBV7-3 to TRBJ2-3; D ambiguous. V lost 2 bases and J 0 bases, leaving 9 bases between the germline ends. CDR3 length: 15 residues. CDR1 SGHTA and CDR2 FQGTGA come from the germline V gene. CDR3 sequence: CASSLQPSSTDTQYF. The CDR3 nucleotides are TGTGCCAGCAGCTTACAGCCTTCTAGCACAGATACGCAGTATTTT.

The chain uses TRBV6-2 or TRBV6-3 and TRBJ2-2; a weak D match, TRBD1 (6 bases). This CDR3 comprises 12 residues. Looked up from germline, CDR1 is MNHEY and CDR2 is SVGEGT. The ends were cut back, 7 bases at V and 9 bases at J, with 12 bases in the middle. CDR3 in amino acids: CASTKTGRELFF. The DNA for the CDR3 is TGTGCCAGCACGAAGACAGGCCGGGAGCTGTTTTTT.

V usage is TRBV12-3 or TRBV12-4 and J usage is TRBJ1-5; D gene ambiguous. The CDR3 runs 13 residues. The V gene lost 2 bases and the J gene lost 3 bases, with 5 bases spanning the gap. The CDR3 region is CASSLFLNQPQHF. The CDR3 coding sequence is TGTGCCAGCAGTTTATTTCTCAATCAGCCCCAGCATTTT.

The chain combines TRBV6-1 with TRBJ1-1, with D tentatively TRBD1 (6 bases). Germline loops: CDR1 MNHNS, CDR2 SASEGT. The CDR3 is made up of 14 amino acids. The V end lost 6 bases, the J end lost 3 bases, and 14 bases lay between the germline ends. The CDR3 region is CASSQTGPYTEAFF. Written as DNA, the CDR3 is TGTGCCAGCAGCCAGACAGGACCCTACACTGAAGCTTTCTTT.

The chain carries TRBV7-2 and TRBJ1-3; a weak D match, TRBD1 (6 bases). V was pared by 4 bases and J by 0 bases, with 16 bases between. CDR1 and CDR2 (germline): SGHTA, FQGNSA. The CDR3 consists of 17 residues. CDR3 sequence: CASSSRQATFSGNTIYF. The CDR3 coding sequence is TGTGCCAGCAGCTCCCGACAGGCTACCTTCTCTGGAAACACCATATATTTT.

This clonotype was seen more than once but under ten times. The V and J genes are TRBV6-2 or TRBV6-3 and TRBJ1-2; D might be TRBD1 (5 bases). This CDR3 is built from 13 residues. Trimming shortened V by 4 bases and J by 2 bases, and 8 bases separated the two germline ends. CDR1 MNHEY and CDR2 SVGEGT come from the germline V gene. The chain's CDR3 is CASSWSGNYGYTF. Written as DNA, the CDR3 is TGTGCCAGCAGTTGGTCAGGGAACTATGGCTACACCTTC.

CDR3 in amino acids: CATSRDTFGRSNQPQHF. DNA for the CDR3: TGTGCCACCAGCAGAGATACATTTGGCAGGAGCAATCAGCCCCAGCATTTT. The rearrangement uses TRBV15 and TRBJ1-5; D not certain. The V gene lost 0 bases and the J gene lost 1 base, with 13 bases spanning the gap. This CDR3 has 17 amino acids. In germline, CDR1 is LNHNV, CDR2 YYDKDF (reference sequence). The complete variable domain, with remaining parts taken from reference TRBV15 and TRBJ1-5, reads DAMVIQNPRYQVTQFGKPVTLSCSQTLNHNVMYWYQQKSSQAPKLLFHYYDKDFNNEADTPDNFQSRRPNTSFCFLDIRSPGLGDTAMYLCATSRDTFGRSNQPQHFGDGTRLSIL.

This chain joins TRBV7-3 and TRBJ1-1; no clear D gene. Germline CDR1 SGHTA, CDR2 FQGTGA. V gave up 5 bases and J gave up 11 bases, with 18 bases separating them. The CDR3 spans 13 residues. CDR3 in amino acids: CASSHTGSEVAFF. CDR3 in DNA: TGTGCCAGCAGCCACACCGGGTCTGAGGTGGCTTTCTTT.

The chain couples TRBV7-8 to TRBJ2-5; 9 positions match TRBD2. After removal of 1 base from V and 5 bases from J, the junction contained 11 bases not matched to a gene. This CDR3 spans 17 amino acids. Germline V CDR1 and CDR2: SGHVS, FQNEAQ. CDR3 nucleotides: TGTGCCAGCAGCTTAGGCAGCGGGGGGTTCGGGTTGGAGACCCAGTACTTC. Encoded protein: CASSLGSGGFGLETQYF.

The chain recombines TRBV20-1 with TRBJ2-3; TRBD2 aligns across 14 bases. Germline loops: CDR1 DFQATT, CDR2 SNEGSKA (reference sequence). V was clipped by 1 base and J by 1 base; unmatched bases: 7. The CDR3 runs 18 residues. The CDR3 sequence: CSARGLAGGPGGTDTQYF. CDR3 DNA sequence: TGCAGTGCTAGAGGACTAGCGGGGGGGCCGGGAGGCACAGATACGCAGTATTTT.

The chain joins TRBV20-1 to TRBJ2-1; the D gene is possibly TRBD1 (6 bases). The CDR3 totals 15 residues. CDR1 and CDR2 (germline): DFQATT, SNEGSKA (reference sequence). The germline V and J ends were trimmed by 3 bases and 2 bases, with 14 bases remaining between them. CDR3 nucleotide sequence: TGCAGTGCTAGTGGAGGCAGGGGCCCCTACAATGAGCAGTTCTTC. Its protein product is CSASGGRGPYNEQFF.

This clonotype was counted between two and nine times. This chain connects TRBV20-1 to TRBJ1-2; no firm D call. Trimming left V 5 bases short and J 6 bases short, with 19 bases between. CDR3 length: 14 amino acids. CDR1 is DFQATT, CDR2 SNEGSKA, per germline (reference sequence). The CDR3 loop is CSARVVQRADGYTF. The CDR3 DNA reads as TGCAGTGCTCGGGTGGTTCAGCGGGCCGATGGCTACACCTTC.

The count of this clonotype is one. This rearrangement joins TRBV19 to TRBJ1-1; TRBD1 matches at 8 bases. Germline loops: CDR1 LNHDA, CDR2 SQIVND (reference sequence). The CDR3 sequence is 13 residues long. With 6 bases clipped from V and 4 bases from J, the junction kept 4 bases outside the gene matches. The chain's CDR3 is CASRLQGGTEAFF. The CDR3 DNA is TGTGCCAGTAGGCTACAGGGGGGCACTGAAGCTTTCTTT.

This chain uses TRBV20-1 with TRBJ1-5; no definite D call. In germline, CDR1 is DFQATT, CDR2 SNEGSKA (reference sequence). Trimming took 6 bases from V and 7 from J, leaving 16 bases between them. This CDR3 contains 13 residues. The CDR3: CSASSWFRQPQHF. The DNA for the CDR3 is TGCAGTGCATCTTCCTGGTTCCGGCAGCCCCAGCATTTT.

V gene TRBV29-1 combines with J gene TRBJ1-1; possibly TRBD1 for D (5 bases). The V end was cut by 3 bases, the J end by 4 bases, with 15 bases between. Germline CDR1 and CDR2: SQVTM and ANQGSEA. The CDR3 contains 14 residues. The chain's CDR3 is CSVDRVGQGTEAFF. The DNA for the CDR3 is TGCAGCGTTGACCGGGTGGGGCAAGGCACTGAAGCTTTCTTT.

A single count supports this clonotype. The CDR3, as DNA: TGTGCCAGCAGTCCCGGGACAGGGGGGAACACTGAAGCTTTCTTT. Translation gives CASSPGTGGNTEAFF. The chain employs TRBV6-1 and TRBJ1-1, with TRBD1 matching over 11 bases. The CDR3 is 15 residues long. V gave up 5 bases and J gave up 1 base; unmatched junction bases: 3. The germline V gene encodes CDR1 MNHNS and CDR2 SASEGT.

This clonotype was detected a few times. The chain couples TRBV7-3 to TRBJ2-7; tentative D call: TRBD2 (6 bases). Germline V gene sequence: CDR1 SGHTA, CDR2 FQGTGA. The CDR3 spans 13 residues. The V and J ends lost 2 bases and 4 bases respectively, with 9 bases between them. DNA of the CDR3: TGTGCCAGCAGCTTAGCAGGAGGGTACGAGCAGTACTTC. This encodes CASSLAGGYEQYF.

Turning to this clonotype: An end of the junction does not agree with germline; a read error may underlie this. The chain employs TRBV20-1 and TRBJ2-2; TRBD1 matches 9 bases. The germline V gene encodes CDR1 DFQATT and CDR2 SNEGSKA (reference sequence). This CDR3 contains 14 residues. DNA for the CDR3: TGCAGTGCTGGTGACAGGGGGAACGCCGGGGAGCTGTTTTTT. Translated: CSAGDRGNAGELFF.

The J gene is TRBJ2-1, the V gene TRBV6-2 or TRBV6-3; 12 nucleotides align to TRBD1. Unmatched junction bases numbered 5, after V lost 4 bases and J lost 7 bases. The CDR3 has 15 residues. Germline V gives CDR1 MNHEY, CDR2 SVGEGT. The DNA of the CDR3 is TGTGCCAGCAGTTCCGGGACAGGGGGCTTAAATGAGCAGTTCTTC. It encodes CASSSGTGGLNEQFF.

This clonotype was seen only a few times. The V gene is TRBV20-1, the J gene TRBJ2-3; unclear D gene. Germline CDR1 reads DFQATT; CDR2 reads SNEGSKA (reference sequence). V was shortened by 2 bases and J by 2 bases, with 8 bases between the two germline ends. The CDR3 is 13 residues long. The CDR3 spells CSARNGSTDTQYF. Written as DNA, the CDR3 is TGCAGTGCTAGAAACGGTTCCACAGATACGCAGTATTTT.